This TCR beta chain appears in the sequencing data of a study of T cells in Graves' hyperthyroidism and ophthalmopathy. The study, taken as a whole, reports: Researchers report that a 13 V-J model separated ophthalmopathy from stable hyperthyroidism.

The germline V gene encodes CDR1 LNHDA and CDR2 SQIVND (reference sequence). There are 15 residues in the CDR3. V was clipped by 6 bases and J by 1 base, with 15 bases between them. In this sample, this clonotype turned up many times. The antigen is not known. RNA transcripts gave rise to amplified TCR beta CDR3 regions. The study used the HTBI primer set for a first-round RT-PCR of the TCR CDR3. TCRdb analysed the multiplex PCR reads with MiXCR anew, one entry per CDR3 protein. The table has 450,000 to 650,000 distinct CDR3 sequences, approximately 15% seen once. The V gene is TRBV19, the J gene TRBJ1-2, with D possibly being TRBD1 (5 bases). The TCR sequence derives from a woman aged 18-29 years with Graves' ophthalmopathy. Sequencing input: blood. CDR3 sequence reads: CASSPAPGNNYGYTF. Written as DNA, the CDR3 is TGTGCCAGTAGCCCCGCCCCAGGGAATAACTATGGCTACACCTTC.